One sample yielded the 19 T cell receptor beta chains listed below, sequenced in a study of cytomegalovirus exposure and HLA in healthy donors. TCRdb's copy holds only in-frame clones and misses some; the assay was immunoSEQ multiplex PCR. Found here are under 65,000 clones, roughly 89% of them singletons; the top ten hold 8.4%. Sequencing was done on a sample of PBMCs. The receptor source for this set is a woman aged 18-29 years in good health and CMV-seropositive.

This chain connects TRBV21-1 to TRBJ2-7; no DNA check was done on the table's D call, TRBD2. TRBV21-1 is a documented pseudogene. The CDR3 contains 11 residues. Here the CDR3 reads CASSAGGEQYF. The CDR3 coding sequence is TGTGCCAGCAGCGCTGGGGGGGAGCAGTACTTC.

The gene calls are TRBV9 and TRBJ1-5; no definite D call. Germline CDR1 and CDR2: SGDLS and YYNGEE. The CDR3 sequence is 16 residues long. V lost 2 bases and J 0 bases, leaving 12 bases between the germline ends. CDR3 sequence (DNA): TGTGCCAGCAGCGTCAACCAGGCTAATAGCAATCAGCCCCAGCATTTT. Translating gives CASSVNQANSNQPQHF.

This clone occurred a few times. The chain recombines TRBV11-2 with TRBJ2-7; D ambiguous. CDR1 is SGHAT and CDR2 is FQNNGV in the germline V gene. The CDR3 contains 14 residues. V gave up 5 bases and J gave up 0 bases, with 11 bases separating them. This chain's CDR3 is CASSLHSSSYEQYF. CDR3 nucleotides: TGTGCCAGCAGCCTGCACAGTAGCTCCTACGAGCAGTACTTC.

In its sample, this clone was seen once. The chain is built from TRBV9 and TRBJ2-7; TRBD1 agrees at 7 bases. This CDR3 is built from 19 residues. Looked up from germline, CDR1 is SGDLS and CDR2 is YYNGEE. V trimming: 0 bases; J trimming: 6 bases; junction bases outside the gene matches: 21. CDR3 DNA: TGTGCCAGCAGCGTAGGCGACTTTGCCGGTGGGACAGCGTTTGGCGAGCAGTACTTC. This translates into CASSVGDFAGGTAFGEQYF.

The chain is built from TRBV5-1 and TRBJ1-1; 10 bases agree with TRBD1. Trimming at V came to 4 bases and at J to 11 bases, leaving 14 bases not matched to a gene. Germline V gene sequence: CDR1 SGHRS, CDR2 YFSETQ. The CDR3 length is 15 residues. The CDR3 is CASSAQFPGTGEAFF. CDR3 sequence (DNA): TGCGCCAGCAGCGCCCAATTTCCCGGGACAGGGGAGGCTTTCTTT.

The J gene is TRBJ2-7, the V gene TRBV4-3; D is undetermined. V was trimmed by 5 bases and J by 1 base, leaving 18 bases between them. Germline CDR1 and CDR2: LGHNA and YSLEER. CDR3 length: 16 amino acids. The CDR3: CASSEAWNGRSYEQYF. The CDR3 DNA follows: TGCGCCAGCAGCGAGGCTTGGAACGGCAGATCCTACGAGCAGTACTTC.

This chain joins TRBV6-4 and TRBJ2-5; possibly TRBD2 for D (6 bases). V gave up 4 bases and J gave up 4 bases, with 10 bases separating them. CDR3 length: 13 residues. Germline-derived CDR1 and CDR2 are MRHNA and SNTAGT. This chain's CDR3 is CASSGVSGETQYF. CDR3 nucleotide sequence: TGTGCCAGCAGTGGGGTTAGCGGAGAGACCCAGTACTTC.

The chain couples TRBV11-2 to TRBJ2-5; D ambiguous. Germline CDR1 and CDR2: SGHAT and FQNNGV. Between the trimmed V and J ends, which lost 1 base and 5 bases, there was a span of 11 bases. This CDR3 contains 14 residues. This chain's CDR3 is CASSLGMGLETQYF. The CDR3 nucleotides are TGTGCCAGCAGCTTAGGGATGGGCCTCGAGACCCAGTACTTC.

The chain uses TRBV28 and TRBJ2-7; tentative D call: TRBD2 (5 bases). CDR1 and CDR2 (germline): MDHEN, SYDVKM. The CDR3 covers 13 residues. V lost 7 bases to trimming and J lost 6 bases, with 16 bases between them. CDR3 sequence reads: CASMRDIGGEQYF. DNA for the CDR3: TGTGCCAGCATGAGGGATATCGGCGGCGAGCAGTACTTC.

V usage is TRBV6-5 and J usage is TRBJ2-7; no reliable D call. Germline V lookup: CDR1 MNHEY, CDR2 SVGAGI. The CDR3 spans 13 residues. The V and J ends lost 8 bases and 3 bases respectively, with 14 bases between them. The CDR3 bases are TGTGCCAGCCATCGAGCGATGTTCTACGAGCAGTACTTC. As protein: CASHRAMFYEQYF.

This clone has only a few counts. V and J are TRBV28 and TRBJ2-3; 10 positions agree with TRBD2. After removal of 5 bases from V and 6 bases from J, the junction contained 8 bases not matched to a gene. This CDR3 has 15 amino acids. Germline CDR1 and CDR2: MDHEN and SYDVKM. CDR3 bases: TGTGCCAGCAGTCCAATAGCGGGGGGCCGGGATACGCAGTATTTT. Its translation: CASSPIAGGRDTQYF.

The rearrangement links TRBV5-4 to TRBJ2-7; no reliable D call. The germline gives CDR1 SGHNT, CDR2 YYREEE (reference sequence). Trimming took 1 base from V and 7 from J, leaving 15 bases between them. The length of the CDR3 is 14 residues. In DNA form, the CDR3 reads TGTGCCAGCAGCTTGTCCGGCTCACTCGGGGAGCAGTACTTC. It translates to CASSLSGSLGEQYF.

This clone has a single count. In DNA, the CDR3 is TGTGCCTGGAGTGTACTCGGTGGGGGAGGTAATTCACCCCTCCACTTT. Protein product: CAWSVLGGGGNSPLHF. The rearrangement uses TRBV30 and TRBJ1-6; perhaps TRBD1 as D (5 bases). This CDR3 spans 16 amino acids. V lost 0 bases to trimming and J lost 6 bases, with 15 bases between them. Germline CDR1 reads GTSNPN; CDR2 reads SVGIG (reference sequence).

CDR3 region: CASSPGQDFYGYTF. CDR3 DNA sequence: TGTGCCAGCTCACCGGGACAGGATTTTTATGGCTACACCTTC. J is TRBJ1-2 and V is TRBV18, with 8 nucleotides matching TRBD1. Germline V gives CDR1 KGHSH, CDR2 LQKENI. The CDR3 sequence is 14 residues long. Trimming at V came to 3 bases and at J to 5 bases, leaving 5 bases not matched to a gene.

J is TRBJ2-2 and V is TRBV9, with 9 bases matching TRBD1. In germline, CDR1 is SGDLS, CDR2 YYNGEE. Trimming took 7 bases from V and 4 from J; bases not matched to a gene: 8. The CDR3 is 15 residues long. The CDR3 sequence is CASCTGTGSTGELFF. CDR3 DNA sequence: TGTGCCAGCTGCACCGGGACAGGGAGCACCGGGGAGCTGTTTTTT.

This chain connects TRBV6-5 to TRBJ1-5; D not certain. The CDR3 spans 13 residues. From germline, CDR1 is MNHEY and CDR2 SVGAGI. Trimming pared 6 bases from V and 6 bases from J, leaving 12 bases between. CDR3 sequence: CASRGREGQPQHF. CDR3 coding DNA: TGTGCCAGCAGGGGGAGGGAGGGTCAGCCCCAGCATTTT.

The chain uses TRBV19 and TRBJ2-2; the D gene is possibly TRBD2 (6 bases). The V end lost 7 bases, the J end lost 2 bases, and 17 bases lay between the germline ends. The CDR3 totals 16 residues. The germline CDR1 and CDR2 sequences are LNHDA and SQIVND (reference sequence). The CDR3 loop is CASNGRGYLNTGELFF. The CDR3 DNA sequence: TGTGCCAGTAATGGGCGGGGATATCTAAACACCGGGGAGCTGTTTTTT.

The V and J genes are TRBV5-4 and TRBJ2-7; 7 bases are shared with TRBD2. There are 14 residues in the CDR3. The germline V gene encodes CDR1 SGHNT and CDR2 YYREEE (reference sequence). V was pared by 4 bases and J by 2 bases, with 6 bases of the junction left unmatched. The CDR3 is CASSLRGTTYEQYF. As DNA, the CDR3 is TGTGCCAGCAGCCTGCGGGGGACCACCTACGAGCAGTACTTC. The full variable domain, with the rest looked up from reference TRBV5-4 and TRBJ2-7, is ETGVTQSPTHLIKTRGQQVTLRCSSQSGHNTVSWYQQALGQGPQFIFQYYREEENGRGNFPPRFSGLQFPNYSSELNVNALELDDSALYLCASSLRGTTYEQYFGPGTRLTVT.

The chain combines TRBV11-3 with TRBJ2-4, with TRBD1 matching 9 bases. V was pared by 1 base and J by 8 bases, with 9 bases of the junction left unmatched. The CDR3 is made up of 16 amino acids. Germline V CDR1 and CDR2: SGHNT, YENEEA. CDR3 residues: CASSLGSGTGRDIQYF. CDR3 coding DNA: TGTGCCAGCAGCTTAGGATCCGGGACAGGGAGGGACATTCAGTACTTC.